This T cell receptor beta chain was found in a study of cytomegalovirus exposure and HLA in healthy donors (dated 2017 in TCRdb). Describing the broader study: An earlier analysis of 587 of the donors reported about 280 Gb of sequence data and 117 million unique TCR beta sequences obtained from about 179 million T cells. An early release that covered about 600 HLA-typed donors contained about 300 gigabases of sequencing data and about 84 million unique TCR sequences. Of the 398 genotyped donors, 81% were placed in the genetic ancestry cluster associated with self-reported Caucasian donors. The study aimed to test whether cataloging public T cell receptors could reveal signatures of past pathogen exposure. The T cell repertoires of 666 subjects were profiled by immunosequencing and related to cytomegalovirus serostatus. Besides the first cohort of under 700 subjects, a separate validation cohort made up of over a hundred different subjects was used. High-throughput TCR immunosequencing, statistical association of individual TCRs with disease status, and machine learning were combined to predict cytomegalovirus infection status. In a later analysis, previously published TCR beta repertoires from 670 or so donors were re-analyzed and high-resolution HLA genotyping was added so that TCR occurrence patterns could be studied. Rather than drawing on any new phenotypic data, the later analysis identified candidate immune exposures from TCR beta sequences and the way those sequences occurred across donors. An earlier analysis of about 620 of the donors applied high-throughput TCR beta sequencing to assess whether each TCR beta V gene segment acted as functional or pseudogenic. Donor age, sex, ethnicity and CMV serostatus were collected together with the repertoire data. Genome-wide SNP genotypes for about 65% of the roughly 670 donors were used in a later genetic analysis, which treated that subset as a discovery cohort. Every discovery cohort repertoire had been produced on one sequencing platform. Both class I and class II loci were covered by HLA typing, at four-digit resolution. The number of typed donors differed by locus: roughly 629-630 for A, B, C, DRB1 and DQB1; 500 to 550 for DQA1; approximately 600 for DPA1; and about 450 for DPB1. Several DR-DQ haplotypes were treated as single units for association and clustering because of strong linkage in the cohort. Across 398 genotyped donors of the cohort, an average of approximately 240,000 unique TCR beta nucleotide sequences per donor were sequenced, and 15% to 20% of those sequences were non-productive.

Taken from the germline V gene, the CDR1 and CDR2 loops are SNHLY and FYNNEI. The CDR3 runs 13 residues from the cysteine to the phenylalanine. Just the 39-base CDR3 DNA is kept, in frame starting at base 1. V loses 7 bases at its end and J loses 5 bases; junction bases beyond the gene matches: 4. On this clone: The antigen this receptor binds is unknown. There are no base qualities to consult, and no much larger clone falls within one base.

The cohort comprised some 680 healthy bone marrow donors. At the time of sampling, every cohort member was nominally healthy, though immune exposures that went unrecorded were likely present. The donor tested CMV seronegative and was one of the 352 seronegative cohort members. A peripheral blood sample was collected from each donor, and TCR beta sequencing was performed on peripheral blood mononuclear cells. Genomic DNA was extracted from the blood cell samples with the Qiagen DNeasy Blood Extraction Kit. Summary of the overall study and its limitations: According to a later analysis, TCR association rates differed among HLA loci, with DRB1 alleles showing the most associated TCRs and HLA-C alleles showing the fewest. A total of 150 or so TCR beta chains were listed by the study as associated with cytomegalovirus. Sequencing depth was assumed to be roughly uniform across donors in the presence/absence analyses, though that assumption may not hold. In an earlier analysis of around 600 of the donors, most TCR beta V segments appeared in productive rearrangements about 90% or about 30% of the time, broadly matching IMGT annotations. Cytomegalovirus status was reported to be diagnosed by the classifier with high specificity and sensitivity in both the original and validation cohorts. According to the authors, the approach could potentially be generalized to other disease states and immunological phenotypes. The only immune exposure information available for the cohort was CMV serostatus. Some IMGT-functional V segments, including TRBV6-2 and TRBV6-3, could not be told apart with the 87-base-pair reads, so those segments were excluded. A later analysis found that most CMV-associated TCR beta chains appeared HLA-restricted, with HLA associations seemingly driven largely by CMV exposure. At a false discovery rate of 0.05, a later analysis linked 15,000 to 20,000 TCR beta sequences to specific HLA alleles. In a later genetic analysis, fewer N-insertions in productive TCRs were reported among donors in an Asian-associated ancestry cluster than the 666-donor mean. V-gene and J-gene trimming of TCR beta chains was associated with a missense DCLRE1C variant in a later genetic analysis, and the association was replicated in an independent cohort. A group of highly shared sequence variants was considered likely to be a technical artifact of the sequencing pipeline. When HLA alleles, especially DR and DQ, strongly co-occurred, attributing TCR associations to individual alleles was difficult. The cohort was sequenced for TCR beta chains only, and without alpha or paired-chain data the features that could be detected were limited. According to a later analysis, parvovirus B19, influenza, CMV and Epstein-Barr virus appeared linked to several top co-occurrence clusters. Because HLA typing was unavailable for some donors at each locus, only the typed subset was used in association tests. A further reported finding was that TCR beta sequences accurately predicted the HLA-A and HLA-B alleles for most subjects in the first cohort. Correlated functional status among segregating V segments might be attributable to linkage disequilibrium, but an unknown experimental factor could not be ruled out. While some public TCRs were present in many individuals, most TCR sequences turned up only very rarely across donors. Three of the identified cytomegalovirus-associated TCR beta chains were confirmed in vitro to be specific for cytomegalovirus antigens. Because counts were too low, more than 15 rarely observed V segments, including chromosome 9 orphons, were left out of the earlier analysis of approximately 500 of the donors. Compared with equally common non-associated chains, HLA-associated TCR beta chains in a later analysis were more clonally expanded and had lower generation probabilities.

The library was obtained by the immunoSEQ multiplex PCR assay. For the multiplex PCR, a mixture combining 60 forward primers for TCR Vbeta segments and 13 reverse primers for TCR Jbeta segments was used. The CDR3 region of rearranged TCR beta genes was amplified from genomic DNA with a multiplex PCR assay. The amplified TCR beta libraries were sequenced on the Illumina HiSeq System as 87-base-pair reads. In the original analysis: A later analysis counted approximately 74 million unique TCR beta chains across the 650 to 800 repertoires, and some 11 million of these chains were shared by at least two donors. Raw reads were error-corrected and collapsed into unique sequences with a nearest-neighbor algorithm that merged closely related sequences to remove PCR and sequencing errors. To assign V, D and J gene segments, CDR3 sequences were aligned to IMGT reference sequences. For a sequence to be retained, a match of at least six nucleotides to both a V gene segment and a J gene segment was required. A rearrangement was called productive if the CDR3 had no stop codons and remained in frame with V and J, and every other rearrangement was called non-productive. Following IMGT convention, CDR3 was defined as the stretch from the second conserved V-encoded cysteine up to the conserved J-encoded phenylalanine. In an earlier analysis of just under 600 of the donors, sequences lacking an unambiguous match to a single V gene segment were excluded. An earlier analysis of roughly 590 of the donors called V segments functional above 56.7% productive rearrangements and segregating when the between-donor standard deviation exceeded 5%. A statistical classification framework was built to diagnose cytomegalovirus status from the catalog of TCR beta chain sequences. In a later analysis, TCR nucleotide sequences were compared against IMGT/GENE-DB human TR gene sequences so that V and J genes could be assigned. In a later analysis, CDR3 sequences and most-parsimonious VDJ recombination scenarios were assigned using the TCRdist pipeline. In a later analysis, every TCR beta chain was defined by the combination of its CDR3 amino acid sequence and its V-gene family, and reads without a unique V-gene family were dropped. As a way to deal with suspected cross-contamination and a sequencing artifact, a later analysis dropped 500 to 700 nucleotide sequences that were highly shared and had low generation probability. For each public chain, a later analysis derived a clonal expansion index from normalized ranks of inferred template counts within each repertoire. In a later analysis, generation probabilities were computed with a VDJ recombination model fitted to out-of-frame rearrangements, and the resulting probabilities were checked against IGoR. A later analysis scored TCR-TCR, TCR-HLA and TCR-CMV co-occurrence with hypergeometric tests, applying a repertoire-size bias correction to TCR pairs. To estimate false discovery rates, a later analysis permuted the HLA or CMV assignments 20 times. In a later analysis, co-occurring TCRs were grouped using DBSCAN, with TCRdist sequence similarity added in when clustering inside HLA-allele-positive subsets. For co-occurrence clustering, repertoires with fewer than 30,000 or more than 120,000 public chains were excluded, along with about five repertoires with anomalous nucleotide sharing. The clones in this table, taken by TCRdb from immuneACCESS, are in-frame only. Not every clone is retained; where verified, under half of the shortfall comes from an unresolved V gene, and the cause of the rest is unknown. The D gene and trimming were derived from the DNA, and the V and J assignments and clone size from that table. The sample contains fewer than 300,000 clones, 80% of them found a single time. The leading ten clones occupy 0.3% of the sample.

Recombination linked TRBV2 to TRBJ2-1, and TRBD1 matches 8 of the central bases. Sequenced sample: PBMCs. The clonotype was recovered from a girl aged 2-10 years in good health and CMV-seronegative. The CDR3 sequence is CASIARGHNEQFF. The DNA sequence is as follows: TGTGCCAGCATCGCCAGGGGGCACAATGAGCAGTTCTTC.